This entry is about one T cell receptor (beta chain). As yet, its antigen is unknown. Germline values: CDR1 SGHAT, CDR2 FQNNGV. The CDR3 length is 12 residues. V was trimmed by 1 base and J by 13 bases, leaving 10 bases between them. This sample was taken from a study of shared clonotypes between healthy human individuals. Study background: Per donor, three plates held CD4 naive cells, three held CD4 memory, two held CD8 naive and one held CD8 memory.

Regarding the study as a whole: Collection of samples was limited to blood; tissue repertoires likely differ.

Adult Caucasians living in Nashville, Tennessee made up all of the donors. TCRdb's table, derived via immunoSEQ multiplex PCR, lists solely in-frame clones and lacks some. Of almost 750,000 clones listed, about two thirds are singletons. The J gene is TRBJ2-2, the V gene TRBV11-2; a weak D match, TRBD2 (6 bases). The sequence was obtained from a woman aged 25 to 39 in good health. Sequenced input: memory CD4+ T cells sorted from blood. Subset given: CD45RA-negative fraction. CDR3 region: CASSLAGGWLFF. CDR3 bases: TGTGCCAGCAGCTTAGCCGGGGGATGGCTGTTTTTT.